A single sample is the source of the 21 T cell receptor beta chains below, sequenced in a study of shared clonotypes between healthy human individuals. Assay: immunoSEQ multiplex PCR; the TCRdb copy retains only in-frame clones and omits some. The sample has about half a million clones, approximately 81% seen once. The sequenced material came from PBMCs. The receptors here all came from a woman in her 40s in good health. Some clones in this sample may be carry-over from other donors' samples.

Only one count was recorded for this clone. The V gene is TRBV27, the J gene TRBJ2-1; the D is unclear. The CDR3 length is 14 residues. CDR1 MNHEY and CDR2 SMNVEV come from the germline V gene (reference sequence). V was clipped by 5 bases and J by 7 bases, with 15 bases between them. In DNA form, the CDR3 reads TGTGCCAGCAGTAAGGAGATCCTGGGGAATGAGCAGTTCTTC. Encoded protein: CASSKEILGNEQFF.

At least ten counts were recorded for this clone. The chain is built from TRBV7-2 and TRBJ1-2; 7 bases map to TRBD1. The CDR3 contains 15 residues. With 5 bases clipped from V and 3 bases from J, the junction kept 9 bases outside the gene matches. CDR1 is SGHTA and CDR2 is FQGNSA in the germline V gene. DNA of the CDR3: TGTGCCAGCAGCCCCCGCCAGGGGGATTACTATGGCTACACCTTC. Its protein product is CASSPRQGDYYGYTF.

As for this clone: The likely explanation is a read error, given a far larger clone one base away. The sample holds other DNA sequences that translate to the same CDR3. Here the CDR3 reads CSVASGASNTEAFF. Written as DNA, the CDR3 is TGCAGCGTTGCCTCCGGGGCGTCGAACACGGAAGCTTTCTTT. The J gene is TRBJ1-1, the V gene TRBV29-1; D is perhaps TRBD1 (5 bases). Germline V gives CDR1 SQVTM, CDR2 ANQGSEA. The CDR3 contains 14 residues.

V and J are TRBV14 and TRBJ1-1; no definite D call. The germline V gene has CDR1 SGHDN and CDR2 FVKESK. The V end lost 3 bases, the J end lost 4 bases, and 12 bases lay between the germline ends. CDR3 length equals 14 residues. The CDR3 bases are TGTGCCAGCAGCCAGGCAGGCAGTGTCACTGAAGCTTTCTTT. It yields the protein CASSQAGSVTEAFF.

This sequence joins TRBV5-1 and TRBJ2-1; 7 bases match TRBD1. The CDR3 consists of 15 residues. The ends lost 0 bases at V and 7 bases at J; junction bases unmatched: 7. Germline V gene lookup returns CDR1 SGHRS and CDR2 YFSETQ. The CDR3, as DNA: TGCGCCAGCAGCTTGGGACAGGGAACTTTTAATGAGCAGTTCTTC. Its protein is CASSLGQGTFNEQFF.

The CDR3 bases are TGTGCCAGTAGTATTAGGGCGGGAGAGACCTACGAGCAGTACTTC. Its protein is CASSIRAGETYEQYF. The rearrangement links TRBV19 to TRBJ2-7; TRBD2 agrees at 7 bases. V lost 3 bases, J lost 2 bases, and 7 bases stayed unmatched. Germline CDR1 is LNHDA and CDR2 is SQIVND (reference sequence). The CDR3 length is 15 residues.

CDR3 DNA: TGCGCCAGCAGCCAAGACGTGGAGTATGAGCAGTTCTTC. This codes for CASSQDVEYEQFF. This chain joins TRBV4-1 and TRBJ2-1; D is uncertain. The germline V gene encodes CDR1 MGHRA and CDR2 YSYEKL. V lost 0 bases, J lost 8 bases, and 8 bases lay in between. This CDR3 is built from 13 residues.

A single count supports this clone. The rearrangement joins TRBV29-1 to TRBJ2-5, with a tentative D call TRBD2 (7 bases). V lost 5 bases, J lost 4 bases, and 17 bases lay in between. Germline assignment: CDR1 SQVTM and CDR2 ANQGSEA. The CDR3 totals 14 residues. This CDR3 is CSVWGGGNGETQYF. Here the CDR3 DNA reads TGCAGCGTTTGGGGGGGCGGCAACGGAGAGACCCAGTACTTC.

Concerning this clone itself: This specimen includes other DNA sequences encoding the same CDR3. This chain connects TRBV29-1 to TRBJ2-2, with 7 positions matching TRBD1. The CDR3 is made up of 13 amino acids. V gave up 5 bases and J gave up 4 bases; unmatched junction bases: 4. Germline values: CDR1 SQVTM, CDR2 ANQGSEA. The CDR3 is CSVTGVRTGELFF. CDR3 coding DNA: TGCAGCGTTACAGGGGTTCGCACCGGGGAGCTGTTTTTT.

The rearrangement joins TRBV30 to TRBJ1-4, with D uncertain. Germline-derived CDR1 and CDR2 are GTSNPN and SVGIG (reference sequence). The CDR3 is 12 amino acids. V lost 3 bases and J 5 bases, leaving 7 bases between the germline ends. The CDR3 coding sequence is TGTGCCTGGAGCCTACGGAATGAAAAACTGTTTTTT. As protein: CAWSLRNEKLFF.

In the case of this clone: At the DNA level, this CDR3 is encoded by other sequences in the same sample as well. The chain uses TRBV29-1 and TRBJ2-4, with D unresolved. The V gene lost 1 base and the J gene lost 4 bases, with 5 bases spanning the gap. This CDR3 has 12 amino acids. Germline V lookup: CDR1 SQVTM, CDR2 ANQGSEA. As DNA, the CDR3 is TGCAGCGTTGAAGGGTTGAAAAACATTCAGTACTTC. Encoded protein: CSVEGLKNIQYF.

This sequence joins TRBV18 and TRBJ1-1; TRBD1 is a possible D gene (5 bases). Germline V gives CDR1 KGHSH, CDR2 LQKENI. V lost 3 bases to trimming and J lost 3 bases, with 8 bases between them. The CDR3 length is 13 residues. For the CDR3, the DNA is TGTGCCAGCTCACCGGGGCGAGACACTGAAGCTTTCTTT. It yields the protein CASSPGRDTEAFF.

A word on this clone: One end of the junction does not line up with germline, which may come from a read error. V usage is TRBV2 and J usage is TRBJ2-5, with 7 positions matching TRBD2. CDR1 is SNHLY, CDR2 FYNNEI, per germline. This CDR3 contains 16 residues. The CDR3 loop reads CASASGISRGSETRYF. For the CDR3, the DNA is TGTGCCAGCGCCAGCGGGATAAGCCGCGGGTCGGAGACCCGGTACTTC.

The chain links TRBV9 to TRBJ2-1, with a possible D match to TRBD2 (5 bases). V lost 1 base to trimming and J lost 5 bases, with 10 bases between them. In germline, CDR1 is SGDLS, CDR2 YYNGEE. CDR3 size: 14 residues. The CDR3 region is CASSVSPGNNEQFF. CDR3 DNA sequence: TGTGCCAGCAGCGTATCACCCGGGAACAATGAGCAGTTCTTC. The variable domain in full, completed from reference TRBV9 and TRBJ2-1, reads DSGVTQTPKHLITATGQRVTLRCSPRSGDLSVYWYQQSLDQGLQFLIQYYNGEERAKGNILERFSAQQFPDLHSELNLSSLELGDSALYFCASSVSPGNNEQFFGPGTRLTVL.

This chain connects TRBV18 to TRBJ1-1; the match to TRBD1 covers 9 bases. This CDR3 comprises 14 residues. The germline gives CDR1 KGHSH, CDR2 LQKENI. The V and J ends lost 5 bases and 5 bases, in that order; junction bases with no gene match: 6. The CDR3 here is CASSAGTGITEAFF. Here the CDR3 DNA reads TGTGCCAGCTCAGCCGGGACAGGGATTACTGAAGCTTTCTTT.

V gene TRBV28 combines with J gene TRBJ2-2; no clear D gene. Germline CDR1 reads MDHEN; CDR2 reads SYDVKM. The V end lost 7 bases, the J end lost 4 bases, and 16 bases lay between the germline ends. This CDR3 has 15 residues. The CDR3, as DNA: TGTGCCAGCACCCTGGGCAGGTTGCGCACCGGGGAGCTGTTTTTT. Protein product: CASTLGRLRTGELFF.

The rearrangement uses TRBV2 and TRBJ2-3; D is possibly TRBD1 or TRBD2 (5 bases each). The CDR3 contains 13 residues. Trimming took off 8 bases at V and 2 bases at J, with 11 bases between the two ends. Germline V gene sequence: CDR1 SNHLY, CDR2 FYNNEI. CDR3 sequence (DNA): TGTGCCAGCCGGGGCCAAAACACAGATACGCAGTATTTT. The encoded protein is CASRGQNTDTQYF.

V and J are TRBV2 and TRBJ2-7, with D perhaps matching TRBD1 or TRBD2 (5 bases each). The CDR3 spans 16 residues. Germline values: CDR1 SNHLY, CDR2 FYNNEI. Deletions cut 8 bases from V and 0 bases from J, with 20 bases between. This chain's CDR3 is CASRPGTDISSYEQYF. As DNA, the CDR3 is TGTGCCAGCCGACCGGGGACCGACATAAGCTCCTACGAGCAGTACTTC.

The CDR3 bases are TGTGCCAGCAGCTTAGATCTAAGTCCTGAAGCTTTCTTT. Its protein product is CASSLDLSPEAFF. The chain joins TRBV11-2 to TRBJ1-1; D unclear. Germline CDR1 is SGHAT and CDR2 is FQNNGV. This CDR3 spans 13 amino acids. The V end was cut by 0 bases, the J end by 6 bases, with 8 bases between. Full variable domain (outside the CDR3, taken from reference TRBV11-2 and TRBJ1-1): EAGVAQSPRYKIIEKRQSVAFWCNPISGHATLYWYQQILGQGPKLLIQFQNNGVVDDSQLPKDRFSAERLKGVDSTLKIQPAKLEDSAVYLCASSLDLSPEAFFGQGTRLTVV.

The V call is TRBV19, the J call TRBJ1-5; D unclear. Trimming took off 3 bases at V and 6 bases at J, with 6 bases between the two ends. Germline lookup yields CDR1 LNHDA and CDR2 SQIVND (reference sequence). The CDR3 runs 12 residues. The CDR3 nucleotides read TGTGCCAGTAGTATCTTCGGTCAGCCCCAGCATTTT. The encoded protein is CASSIFGQPQHF.

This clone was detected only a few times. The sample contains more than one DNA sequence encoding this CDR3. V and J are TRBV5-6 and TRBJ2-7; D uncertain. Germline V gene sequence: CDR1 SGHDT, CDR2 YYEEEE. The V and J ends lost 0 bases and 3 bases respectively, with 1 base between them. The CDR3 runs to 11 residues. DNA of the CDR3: TGTGCCAGCAGCTTGGGCTACGAGCAGTACTTC. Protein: CASSLGYEQYF.